This entry describes one T cell receptor beta chain. Its antigen is currently unknown. This sample was taken from a study of cytomegalovirus exposure and HLA in healthy donors. Overall study findings and caveats: Highest at DRB1 and lowest at HLA-C, TCR association rates differed among HLA loci in a later analysis. The authors considered a cluster of highly shared sequence variants likely to be a sequencing artifact. Associated with HLA alleles at 0.05 false discovery rate in a later analysis were around 15,000 TCR beta sequences. Data from an earlier analysis indicated that most TCR beta V segments were productive either about 87% or about 30% of the time.

Germline V gene lookup returns CDR1 MDHEN and CDR2 SYDVKM. V was trimmed by 2 bases and J by 5 bases, leaving 13 bases between them. CDR3 length equals 15 residues. Vbeta (60) and Jbeta (13) primers were used in the PCR. TCRdb keeps only in-frame clones here, not all; method: immunoSEQ multiplex PCR. The table for this sample gives more than 95,000 clones. Sequencing was done on a sample of PBMCs. The genes are TRBV28 and TRBJ1-5, with D possibly being TRBD1 (5 bases). The receptor was isolated from a man aged 25-45 years in good health and CMV-seronegative. CDR3 sequence: CASSLIGWGDQPQHF. The CDR3 DNA sequence: TGTGCCAGCAGTTTAATTGGCTGGGGGGATCAGCCCCAGCATTTT.